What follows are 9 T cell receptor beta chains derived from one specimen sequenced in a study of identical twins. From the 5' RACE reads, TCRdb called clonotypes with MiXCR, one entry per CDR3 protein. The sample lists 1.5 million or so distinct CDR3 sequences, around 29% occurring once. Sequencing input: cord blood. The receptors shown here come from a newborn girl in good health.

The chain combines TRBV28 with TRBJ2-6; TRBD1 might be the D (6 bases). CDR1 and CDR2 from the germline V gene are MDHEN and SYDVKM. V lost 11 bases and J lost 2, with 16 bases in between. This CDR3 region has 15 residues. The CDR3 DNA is TGTGCCGTGAGGGAACAGGGCACTGGGGCCAACGTCCTGACTTTC. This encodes CAVREQGTGANVLTF.

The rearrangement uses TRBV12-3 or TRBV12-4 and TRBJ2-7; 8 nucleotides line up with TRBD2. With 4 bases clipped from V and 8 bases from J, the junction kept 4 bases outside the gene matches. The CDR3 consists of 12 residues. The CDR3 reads CASSWTSSKQYF. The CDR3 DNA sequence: TGTGCCAGCAGTTGGACTAGCTCAAAGCAGTACTTC.

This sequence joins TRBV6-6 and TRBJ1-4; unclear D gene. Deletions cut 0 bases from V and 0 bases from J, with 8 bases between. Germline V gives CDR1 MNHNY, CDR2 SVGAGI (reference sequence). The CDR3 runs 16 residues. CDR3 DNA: TGTGCCAGCAGTTACTCGCAATTTGCAACTAATGAAAAACTGTTTTTT. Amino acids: CASSYSQFATNEKLFF.

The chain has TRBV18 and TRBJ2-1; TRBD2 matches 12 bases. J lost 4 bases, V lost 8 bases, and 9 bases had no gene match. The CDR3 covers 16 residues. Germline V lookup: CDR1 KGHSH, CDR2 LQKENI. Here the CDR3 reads CASPGLAGMVYNEQFF. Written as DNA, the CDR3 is TGTGCCAGCCCCGGACTAGCGGGGATGGTTTACAATGAGCAGTTCTTC.

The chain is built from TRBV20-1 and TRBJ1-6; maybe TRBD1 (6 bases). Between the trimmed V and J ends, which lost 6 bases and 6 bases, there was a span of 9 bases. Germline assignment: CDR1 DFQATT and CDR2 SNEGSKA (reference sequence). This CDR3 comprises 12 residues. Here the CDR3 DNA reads TGCAGTGCGCCGGACAGTAATTCACCCCTCCACTTT. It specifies CSAPDSNSPLHF.

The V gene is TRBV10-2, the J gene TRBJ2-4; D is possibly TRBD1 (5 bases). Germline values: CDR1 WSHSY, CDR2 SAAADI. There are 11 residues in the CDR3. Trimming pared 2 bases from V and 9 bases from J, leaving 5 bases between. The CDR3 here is CASSEQGIQYF. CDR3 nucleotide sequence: TGCGCCAGCAGTGAGCAGGGCATTCAGTACTTC.

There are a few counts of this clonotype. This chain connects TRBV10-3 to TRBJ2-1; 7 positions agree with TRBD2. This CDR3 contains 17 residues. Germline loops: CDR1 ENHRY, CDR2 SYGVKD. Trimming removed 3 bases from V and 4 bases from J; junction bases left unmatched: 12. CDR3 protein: CAISDPPRTSKYNEQFF. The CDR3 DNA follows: TGTGCCATCAGTGATCCCCCCCGGACTAGTAAGTACAATGAGCAGTTCTTC.

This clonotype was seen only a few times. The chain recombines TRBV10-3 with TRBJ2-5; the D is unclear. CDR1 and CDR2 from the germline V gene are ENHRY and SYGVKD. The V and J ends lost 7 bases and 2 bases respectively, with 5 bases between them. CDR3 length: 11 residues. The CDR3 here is CAIMEQETQYF. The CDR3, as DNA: TGTGCCATCATGGAGCAAGAGACCCAGTACTTC.

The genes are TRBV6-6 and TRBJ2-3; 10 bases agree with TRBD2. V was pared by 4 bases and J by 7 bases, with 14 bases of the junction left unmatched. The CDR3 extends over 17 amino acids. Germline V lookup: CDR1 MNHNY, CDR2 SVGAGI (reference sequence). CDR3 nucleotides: TGTGCCAGCAGTTCCAACCTACTAGCGGGGATAAGGCATACGCAGTATTTT. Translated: CASSSNLLAGIRHTQYF.